These T cell receptor beta chains were read from a single sample in a study of graft-versus-host responses after intestinal transplantation. The assay was immunoSEQ multiplex PCR, and TCRdb's table has in-frame clones only and misses some. The sample contains under 20,000 clones, around 95% of which appear only once. The source material was PBMCs, sampled 23 days after intestinal transplant. These receptors were taken from a human patient who received an intestinal transplant, so some T cells may come from the graft donor. Each CDR3 is given with its conserved first and last residue.

V	length	J	CDR3
TRBV11-2	16	TRBJ2-7	CASSLGGQGIVYEQYF
TRBV6-1	17	TRBJ1-5	CASSEVGDSYSNQPQHF
TRBV7-3	13	TRBJ2-5	CASSPDWGETQYF
TRBV9	15	TRBJ2-1	CASSVGDRAYNEQFF
TRBV28	15	TRBJ1-4	CASQADWGSNEKLFF
TRBV29-1	12	TRBJ2-7	CSVEPPGGEQYF
TRBV9	14	TRBJ2-1	CASRAPGAINEQFF
TRBV6-1	14	TRBJ1-2	CASSETGTAYGYTF
TRBV27	14	TRBJ2-7	CASSLVGTAYEQYF
TRBV6-6	16	TRBJ1-2	CASSYADRASNYGYTF
TRBV6-1	16	TRBJ2-1	CASSEGGSYSYNEQFF
TRBV7-4	15	TRBJ2-3	CASSLGLPGTDTQYF
TRBV9	14	TRBJ1-1	CASSVDLGGTEAFF
TRBV6-5	12	TRBJ2-1	CASSPGGAEQFF
TRBV29-1	12	TRBJ1-1	CSVGGDLTEAFF
TRBV6-1	15	TRBJ1-5	CASSELDTDNQPQHF
TRBV27	17	TRBJ2-1	CASSFDLAGGSYNEQFF
TRBV4-3	15	TRBJ2-7	CASSQDPGHQGEQYF
TRBV11-3	14	TRBJ2-1	CASSLGLALDEQFF
TRBV6-6	15	TRBJ1-1	CASSPSGQMNTEAFF
TRBV7-9	14	TRBJ2-5	CASSFASGGETQYF
TRBV28	14	TRBJ2-3	CASSLARDTDTQYF
TRBV11-2	12	TRBJ2-5	CASSLDLTGLDF
TRBV27	12	TRBJ1-5	CASSFLGQPQHF
TRBV4-1	15	TRBJ2-1	CASSLGLTPYNEQFF
TRBV5-6	14	TRBJ2-7	CASRPSGATYEQYF
TRBV15	18	TRBJ2-1	CATSTPGTGGSSYNEQFF
TRBV19	14	TRBJ1-2	CASSPRQVNYGYTF
TRBV13	15	TRBJ2-3	CASSDRTSEADTQYF
TRBV6-6	14	TRBJ2-5	CASSRQGRGETQYF
TRBV27	18	TRBJ2-5	CASSPLRGMGGPGETQYF
TRBV7-9	16	TRBJ2-7	CASSSLPAAGDYEQYF
TRBV7-9	16	TRBJ1-4	CASSLALGDTNEKLFF
TRBV18	15	TRBJ2-1	CASSATSGRDNEQFF
TRBV11-3	14	TRBJ2-1	CASSTSGSSLEQFF
TRBV18	14	TRBJ1-2	CASSERTGSGGYTF
TRBV29-1	15	TRBJ2-3	CSVGPGTVYTDTQYF
TRBV6-4	16	TRBJ2-1	CASTAVAGTLLNEQFF
TRBV7-9	12	TRBJ1-1	CASLAANTEALF
TRBV6-4	12	TRBJ1-2	CASSDGGAGYTF
TRBV11-1	15	TRBJ2-1	CASSFGSGYGNEQFF
TRBV27	14	TRBJ2-7	CASGYSGSSYEQYF
TRBV7-9	15	TRBJ2-7	CASSSSGTAIYEQYF
TRBV5-6	15	TRBJ2-2	CASSLKGSGTGELFF
TRBV27	15	TRBJ2-7	CASSRGDSREYEQYF
TRBV9	17	TRBJ2-1	CASSVGADLSSYNEQFF